The subject of this entry is one T cell receptor beta chain. No antigen is known for it. These data originate in a study of T-cell memory formation after mild COVID-19. Broader study findings: Detection of some responders pre-infection suggested pre-existing cross-reactive memory T cells participated.

A 5'RACE reaction primed in the constant segment made cDNA libraries of TCR alpha and TCR beta, and these carried sample barcodes and UMIs. MiXCR, run by TCRdb on the 5' RACE reads, gives a single entry per CDR3 protein. In the table there are around 250,000 distinct CDR3 sequences, roughly 14% of which are singletons. The CDR3 extends over 15 amino acids. The germline V and J ends were trimmed by 6 bases and 0 bases, with 15 bases remaining between them. Germline V CDR1 and CDR2: DFQATT, SNEGSKA (reference sequence). This TCR was sampled from an adult woman who had mild COVID-19 (a few samples of this study predate the infection). Cell type and time point are not known. The sequencing sample was made of PBMCs or a T cell subset sorted from them (not recorded which). V and J are TRBV20-1 and TRBJ1-5, with D perhaps TRBD1 (5 bases). CDR3 protein: CSAMTRDVSNQPQHF. The CDR3 bases are TGCAGTGCCATGACCCGGGACGTTAGCAATCAGCCCCAGCATTTT.